This T cell receptor beta chain was documented in a study of blood T cell repertoires in COVID-19. Across the study: The origin of the acute and convalescent COVID-19 samples was the United States, Italy and Spain. T cells, B-cell-depleted T cells, or PBMCs supplied cDNA or gDNA.

Comment on this clone: The junction departs from the called germline gene at one end, perhaps through a read error.

Per the study methods: Estimation of nucleated cell counts relied on the amplification of reference gene primers. Using immunoSEQ multiplex PCR, the repertoire was profiled, and TCRdb retains in-frame clones only, with some absent. V and J calls and clone size are those listed in that table; D and trimming were worked out from the DNA. The repertoire has fewer than 75,000 clones, around nine tenths of them found once; the top ten carry nearly 4%. CDR1 and CDR2 (germline): LGHNA, YNFKEQ. This CDR3 is built from 11 residues. This chain uses TRBV4-2 with TRBJ2-7; D ambiguous. The sequence derives from a man in his 70s with acute or convalescent COVID-19. Sample: peripheral blood. The CDR3 DNA is TGTGCCAGCAGCCAAGGGTACGAGCGGTACTTC. Encoded protein: CASSQGYERYF.